What follows describes a single T cell receptor beta chain. The data originate from a study of blood T cell repertoires in COVID-19. Overall study: Spain, Italy and the United States supplied samples that represented acute and convalescent COVID-19.

Original methodology: The assay estimated nucleated cells by amplifying reference gene primers. The table came from immunoSEQ multiplex PCR; TCRdb's copy has only in-frame clones and leaves some out. V, J and clone size derive from that table, while D and trimming were established from the DNA sequence. The data show about 210,000 clones, around nine tenths seen once. This CDR3 region has 16 residues. With 5 bases clipped from V and 6 bases from J, the junction kept 9 bases outside the gene matches. Germline V gene lookup returns CDR1 SGHTA and CDR2 FQGNSA. The chain recombines TRBV7-2 with TRBJ1-6, with 8 bases aligning to TRBD1. The sequence came from a woman aged 40 to 55 with acute or convalescent COVID-19. Sequencing was carried out using peripheral blood. The CDR3 DNA is TGTGCCAGCAGCGAACCGGACAGGGCTGGTAATTCACCCCTCCACTTT. Translating gives CASSEPDRAGNSPLHF.